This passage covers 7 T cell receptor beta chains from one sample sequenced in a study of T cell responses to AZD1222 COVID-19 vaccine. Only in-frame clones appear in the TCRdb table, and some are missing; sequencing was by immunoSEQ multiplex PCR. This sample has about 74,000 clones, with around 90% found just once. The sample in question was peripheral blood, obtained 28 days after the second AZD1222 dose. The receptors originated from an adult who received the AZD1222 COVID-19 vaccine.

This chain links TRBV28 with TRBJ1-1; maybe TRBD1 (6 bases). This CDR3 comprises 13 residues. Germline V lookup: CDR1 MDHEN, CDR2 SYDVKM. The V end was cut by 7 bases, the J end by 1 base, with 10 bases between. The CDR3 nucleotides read TGTGCCAGCATCATACAGGGGAACACTGAAGCTTTCTTT. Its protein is CASIIQGNTEAFF.

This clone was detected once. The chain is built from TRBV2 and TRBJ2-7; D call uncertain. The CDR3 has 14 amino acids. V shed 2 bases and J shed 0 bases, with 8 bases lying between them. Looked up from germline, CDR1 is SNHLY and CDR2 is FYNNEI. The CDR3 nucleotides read TGTGCCAGCAGTGAAAGCCAAGCCTCCTACGAGCAGTACTTC. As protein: CASSESQASYEQYF.

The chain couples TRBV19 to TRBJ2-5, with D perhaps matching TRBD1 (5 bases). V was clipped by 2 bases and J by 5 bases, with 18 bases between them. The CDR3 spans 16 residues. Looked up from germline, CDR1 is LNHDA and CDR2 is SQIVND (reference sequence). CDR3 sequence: CASSIREGELAETQYF. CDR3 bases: TGTGCCAGTAGTATAAGAGAAGGGGAATTGGCGGAGACCCAGTACTTC.

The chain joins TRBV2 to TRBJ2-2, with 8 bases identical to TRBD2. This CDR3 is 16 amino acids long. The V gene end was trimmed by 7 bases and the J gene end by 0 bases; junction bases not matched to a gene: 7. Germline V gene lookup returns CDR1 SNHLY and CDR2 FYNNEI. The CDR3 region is CASKDGLAANTGELFF. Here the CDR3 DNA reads TGTGCCAGCAAGGACGGACTAGCAGCGAACACCGGGGAGCTGTTTTTT.

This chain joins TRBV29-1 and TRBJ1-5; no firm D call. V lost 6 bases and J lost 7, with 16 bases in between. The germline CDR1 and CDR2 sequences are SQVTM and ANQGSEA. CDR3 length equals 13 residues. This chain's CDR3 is CSVASAVGQPQHF. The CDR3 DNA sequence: TGCAGCGTCGCCTCGGCGGTCGGCCAGCCCCAGCATTTT.

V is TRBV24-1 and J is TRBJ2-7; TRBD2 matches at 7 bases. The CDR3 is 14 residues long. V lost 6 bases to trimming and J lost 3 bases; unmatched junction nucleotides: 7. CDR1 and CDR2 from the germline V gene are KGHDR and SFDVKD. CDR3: CATSPAGDFYEQYF. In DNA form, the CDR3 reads TGTGCCACCAGTCCGGCGGGGGATTTCTACGAGCAGTACTTC.

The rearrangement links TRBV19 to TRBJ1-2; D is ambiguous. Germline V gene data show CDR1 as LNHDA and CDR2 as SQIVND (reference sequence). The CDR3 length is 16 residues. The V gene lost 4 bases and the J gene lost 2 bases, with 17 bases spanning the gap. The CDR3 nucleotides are TGTGCCAGTAGTACCTCCCTCCGGCAGACCAACTATGGCTACACCTTC. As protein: CASSTSLRQTNYGYTF.